The 6 T cell receptor beta chains below were found in one sample sequenced in a study of OX40 agonist ivuxolimab in advanced cancers. Libraries were prepared by immunoSEQ multiplex PCR; TCRdb keeps only in-frame clonotypes and omits some of them. Here the sample spans around 40,000 clones, 80% being singletons. The sequencing used CD4+ or CD8+ T cells sorted from blood, collected in a trial of the OX40 agonist ivuxolimab. The receptors come from an adult with an advanced solid tumor such as melanoma, head and neck, liver or kidney cancer.

This clone was counted between two and nine times. This chain links TRBV7-9 with TRBJ1-6; D is perhaps TRBD1 (5 bases). This CDR3 is 15 amino acids long. Germline lookup yields CDR1 SEHNR and CDR2 FQNEAQ (reference sequence). With 3 bases removed from V and 7 bases from J, the gap between germline ends came to 13 bases. DNA of the CDR3: TGTGCCAGCAGCTTGATGGGGACCGGCAATTCACCCCTCCACTTT. It encodes CASSLMGTGNSPLHF.

The chain couples TRBV11-2 to TRBJ1-1; D possibly corresponds to TRBD1 (5 bases). V was clipped by 5 bases and J by 1 base, with 11 bases between them. Germline V CDR1 and CDR2: SGHAT, FQNNGV. This CDR3 comprises 14 residues. The CDR3 nucleotides read TGTGCCAGCAGCCCAGGGACGAGGAACACTGAAGCTTTCTTT. It yields the protein CASSPGTRNTEAFF.

By sample fraction, this clone is medium-sized. The V gene is TRBV6-1, the J gene TRBJ1-2; the match to TRBD1 covers 8 bases. Germline values: CDR1 MNHNS, CDR2 SASEGT. V trimming: 3 bases; J trimming: 5 bases; junction bases outside the gene matches: 2. The CDR3 contains 13 residues. CDR3 sequence reads: CASSDGTGYGYTF. DNA for the CDR3: TGTGCCAGCAGTGACGGGACAGGTTATGGCTACACCTTC.

The chain couples TRBV29-1 to TRBJ2-7; TRBD2 matches 12 bases. The germline CDR1 and CDR2 sequences are SQVTM and ANQGSEA. Trimming took 4 bases from V and 7 from J; bases not matched to a gene: 5. The CDR3 sequence is 13 residues long. Written as DNA, the CDR3 is TGCAGCGTTGTGACTAGCGGGGGCGGGGAGCAGTACTTC. Amino acid sequence: CSVVTSGGGEQYF.

The chain links TRBV30 to TRBJ1-2; TRBD1 aligns across 10 bases. Trimming cost V 4 bases and J 4 bases; bases outside gene matches: 18. CDR3 length: 18 amino acids. In germline, CDR1 is GTSNPN, CDR2 SVGIG (reference sequence). CDR3 nucleotide sequence: TGTGCCTGGACCCCACAAAAGGACAGGGGGGCGCTGACCTATGGCTACACCTTC. Amino acid sequence: CAWTPQKDRGALTYGYTF. The variable domain in full, completed from reference TRBV30 and TRBJ1-2, reads SQTIHQWPATLVQPVGSPLSLECTVEGTSNPNLYWYRQAAGRGLQLLFYSVGIGQISSEVPQNLSASRPQDRQFILSSKKLLLSDSGFYLCAWTPQKDRGALTYGYTFGSGTRLTVV.

V gene TRBV28 combines with J gene TRBJ2-5; TRBD2 is a possible D gene (5 bases). Germline CDR1 and CDR2: MDHEN and SYDVKM. This CDR3 region has 15 residues. Trimming took off 7 bases at V and 5 bases at J, with 20 bases between the two ends. In nucleotides, the CDR3 is TGTGCCAGCACGGAATCATCCGGGGTTGGGGAGACCCAGTACTTC. Its translation is CASTESSGVGETQYF. The full variable domain, with the rest looked up from reference TRBV28 and TRBJ2-5, is DVKVTQSSRYLVKRTGEKVFLECVQDMDHENMFWYRQDPGLGLRLIYFSYDVKMKEKGDIPEGYSVSREKKERFSLILESASTNQTSMYLCASTESSGVGETQYFGPGTRLLVL.